This entry concerns a single T cell receptor (beta chain). The source of the sample is a study of T-cell memory formation after mild COVID-19. CDR1 SGHTA and CDR2 FQGNSA come from the germline V gene. Trimming took off 3 bases at V and 3 bases at J, with 11 bases between the two ends. The CDR3 has 15 amino acids. TCRdb reprocessed the 5' RACE reads via MiXCR and lists one record per CDR3 protein. Among 400,000 to 450,000 distinct CDR3 sequences listed, roughly 17% were seen once. This chain connects TRBV7-2 to TRBJ1-4; D is unclear. The origin of this receptor is a man younger than 35 who had mild COVID-19 (a few samples of this study predate the infection). Cell type and time point are not known. Sequences were obtained from PBMCs or a T cell subset sorted from them (not recorded which). This chain's CDR3 is CASSFEVTSNEKLFF. The CDR3 coding sequence is TGTGCCAGCAGCTTCGAGGTCACTTCTAATGAAAAACTGTTTTTT.